The present T cell receptor beta chain was sequenced within a study of cytomegalovirus exposure and HLA in healthy donors. Study details: The same platform used for the 500 to 850 first-cohort repertoires was also used for the 100 to 150 validation repertoires, as a later analysis reported. Study observations and caveats: The TCR clusters that emerged in the first cohort tended, a later analysis found, to co-occur in the 120 or so validation repertoires.

This CDR3 comprises 13 residues. Trimming left V 6 bases short and J 1 base short, with 10 bases between. An approximately 120-subject validation cohort, separate from the approximately 690-subject first cohort, supplied the donors. The assay was immunoSEQ multiplex PCR, and TCRdb's table has in-frame clones only and misses some. The top ten clones hold 3% to 3.5% of a sample with tens of thousands of clones, around 93% of them seen once. A remark on this clone: Its target is not known.

Sequenced material: PBMCs. The chain combines TRBV6-7 with TRBJ2-7; D might be TRBD1 (6 bases). TRBV6-7 is an ORF; its function is uncertain. The sequence was obtained from a man aged 18 to 29 in good health and CMV-seronegative. The CDR3 sequence: CASRDSKSYEQYF. CDR3 DNA: TGTGCCAGCAGGGACAGTAAGTCCTACGAGCAGTACTTC.